One sample yielded the 27 T cell receptor beta chains listed below, sequenced in a study of blood T cell repertoires in COVID-19 (dated by TCRdb to 2020 to 2021). Library prep was done by the immunoSEQ multiplex PCR assay. The table was pulled from immuneACCESS by TCRdb, which kept in-frame rearrangements only. Such tables lose some clones; where checked, under half of the loss comes from unresolved V genes, and the rest has no known cause. This sample holds some 200,000 clones; about 86% were observed only once. Clones ranked in the top ten supply roughly 2% of the sample. The specimen sequenced was peripheral blood. These receptors came from a woman aged 50 to 60 with acute or convalescent COVID-19.

V and J are TRBV5-1 and TRBJ1-1; no clear D. The CDR3 consists of 11 residues. V lost 6 bases and J lost 7, with 10 bases in between. CDR1 and CDR2 from the germline V gene are SGHRS and YFSETQ. CDR3 DNA: TGCGCCAGCACCCAGGCGGGTGAAGCTTTCTTT. Its protein is CASTQAGEAFF.

This rearrangement joins TRBV3-1 (or the pseudogene TRBV3-2) to TRBJ1-2, with TRBD1 matching over 12 bases. Germline V gene data show CDR1 as LGHDT and CDR2 as YNNKEL (reference sequence). The CDR3 is 18 amino acids. V lost 2 bases to trimming and J lost 7 bases; unmatched junction nucleotides: 14. For the CDR3, the DNA is TGTGCCAGCAGCCAAACCCCACGAGGGACAGGGGGCTCGGGTGGCTACACCTTC. It is translated as CASSQTPRGTGGSGGYTF.

The J gene is TRBJ2-7, the V gene TRBV18; TRBD2 matches 8 bases. From germline, CDR1 is KGHSH and CDR2 LQKENI. The CDR3 runs to 15 residues. Trimming took 5 bases from V and 1 from J; bases not matched to a gene: 7. The CDR3 is CASSAGGALSYEQYF. The CDR3, as DNA: TGTGCCAGCTCAGCCGGGGGGGCCCTATCCTACGAGCAGTACTTC.

The chain has TRBV28 and TRBJ2-7, with D perhaps matching TRBD2 (6 bases). The CDR3 has 13 residues. Trimming cost V 10 bases and J 0 bases, with 13 bases left between them. CDR1 and CDR2 (germline): MDHEN, SYDVKM. The CDR3 sequence: CATLRGISYEQYF. The CDR3 DNA follows: TGTGCCACCTTGCGGGGTATCTCCTACGAGCAGTACTTC.

The V call is TRBV30, the J call TRBJ1-5, with D hard to call. Trimming left V 0 bases short and J 3 bases short, with 9 bases between. In germline, CDR1 is GTSNPN, CDR2 SVGIG (reference sequence). The CDR3 totals 14 residues. Here the CDR3 reads CAWSVDTHNQPQHF. Written as DNA, the CDR3 is TGTGCCTGGAGTGTAGACACCCACAATCAGCCCCAGCATTTT. The full variable domain, with the rest looked up from reference TRBV30 and TRBJ1-5, is SQTIHQWPATLVQPVGSPLSLECTVEGTSNPNLYWYRQAAGRGLQLLFYSVGIGQISSEVPQNLSASRPQDRQFILSSKKLLLSDSGFYLCAWSVDTHNQPQHFGDGTRLSIL.

This rearrangement joins TRBV7-9 to TRBJ2-3; TRBD1 is a possible D gene (5 bases). V dropped 9 bases and J dropped 0 bases, with 10 bases sitting between them. CDR1 and CDR2 from the germline V gene are SEHNR and FQNEAQ (reference sequence). This CDR3 has 13 residues. DNA for the CDR3: TGTGCCAGTGGGGCACTGAGCACAGATACGCAGTATTTT. This codes for CASGALSTDTQYF.

V is TRBV6-5 and J is TRBJ1-1; D is possibly TRBD1 (5 bases). The CDR3 is 14 residues long. V shed 7 bases and J shed 1 base, with 13 bases lying between them. Germline assignment: CDR1 MNHEY and CDR2 SVGAGI. CDR3 DNA: TGTGCCAGCATCGCAGGGTGGTCGAACACTGAAGCTTTCTTT. Protein sequence: CASIAGWSNTEAFF.

This chain connects TRBV29-1 to TRBJ2-7; D gene unclear. V was shortened by 4 bases and J by 3 bases, with 7 bases between the two germline ends. This CDR3 is 11 amino acids long. Germline CDR1 SQVTM, CDR2 ANQGSEA. The CDR3 nucleotides are TGCAGCGTTGTGTCGGTCTACGAGCAGTACTTC. The encoded protein is CSVVSVYEQYF.

CDR3 region: CASSSSRGSPYGYTF. The CDR3 coding sequence is TGTGCCAGCAGCTCGTCTCGGGGGAGCCCCTATGGCTACACCTTC. The chain employs TRBV11-2 and TRBJ1-2; a possible D gene is TRBD1 (5 bases). The CDR3 has 15 amino acids. Trimming shortened V by 4 bases and J by 4 bases, and 16 bases separated the two germline ends. Germline V gene data show CDR1 as SGHAT and CDR2 as FQNNGV.

This clone was counted a few times. The chain has TRBV5-4 and TRBJ1-1; 8 bases are shared with TRBD1. CDR1 and CDR2 from the germline V gene are SGHNT and YYREEE (reference sequence). V was pared by 4 bases and J by 2 bases, with 7 bases of the junction left unmatched. The CDR3 consists of 15 residues. CDR3 DNA sequence: TGTGCCAGCAGCGTCGGACAGGGCTATAACACTGAAGCTTTCTTT. Its protein product is CASSVGQGYNTEAFF.

This chain links TRBV10-2 with TRBJ1-4; a weak D match, TRBD1 (5 bases). Germline V gene data show CDR1 as WSHSY and CDR2 as SAAADI. CDR3 length equals 15 residues. Trimming stripped 6 bases from V and 0 bases from J, with 11 bases between. The CDR3 protein is CASRTQDATNEKLFF. Written as DNA, the CDR3 is TGCGCCAGCAGGACACAGGATGCAACTAATGAAAAACTGTTTTTT.

The chain has TRBV19 and TRBJ2-3, with a tentative D call TRBD1 (7 bases). Germline V gene sequence: CDR1 LNHDA, CDR2 SQIVND (reference sequence). V lost 5 bases and J lost 8, with 17 bases in between. The length of the CDR3 is 14 residues. In DNA, the CDR3 is TGTGCCAGTAGTCCGATTCAGGGGGGTAGTACGCAGTATTTT. As protein: CASSPIQGGSTQYF.

The chain carries TRBV5-1 and TRBJ2-3, with 9 bases aligning to TRBD2. The V gene end was trimmed by 3 bases and the J gene end by 3 bases; junction bases not matched to a gene: 5. The CDR3 covers 15 residues. Germline V lookup: CDR1 SGHRS, CDR2 YFSETQ. CDR3 DNA: TGCGCCAGCAGCTCGGTAGCGGGAGTTACAGATACGCAGTATTTT. Its protein is CASSSVAGVTDTQYF.

This sequence joins TRBV4-1 and TRBJ2-2, with 8 nucleotides matching TRBD1. Germline V gene sequence: CDR1 MGHRA, CDR2 YSYEKL. This CDR3 has 16 amino acids. V shed 1 base, J shed 4 bases, and the junction held 5 bases outside the gene matches. The CDR3 loop reads CASSQVRTGSTGELFF. CDR3 sequence (DNA): TGCGCCAGCAGCCAAGTAAGGACAGGGTCCACCGGGGAGCTGTTTTTT.

To note about this clone: This sample also contains other DNA sequences that code for the same CDR3. V is TRBV6-2 or TRBV6-3 and J is TRBJ1-1; TRBD1 aligns across 7 bases. V was pared by 0 bases and J by 0 bases, with 4 bases of the junction left unmatched. This CDR3 contains 16 residues. Germline CDR1 and CDR2: MNHEY and SVGEGT. The CDR3 region has the DNA TGTGCCAGCAGTTACTCACAGGGGACCATGAACACTGAAGCTTTCTTT. Amino acid sequence: CASSYSQGTMNTEAFF.

The genes are TRBV6-6 and TRBJ2-1; D may be TRBD2 (5 bases). Trimming left V 6 bases short and J 0 bases short, with 9 bases between. CDR3 length equals 14 residues. Germline loops: CDR1 MNHNY, CDR2 SVGAGI (reference sequence). CDR3 loop: CASRRVSSYNEQFF. The CDR3 DNA follows: TGTGCCAGCAGGCGGGTTAGCTCCTACAATGAGCAGTTCTTC.

The J gene is TRBJ2-1, the V gene TRBV3-1 (or the pseudogene TRBV3-2); a possible D gene is TRBD2 (6 bases). The CDR3 contains 15 residues. The V end was cut by 4 bases, the J end by 3 bases, with 13 bases between. Germline-derived CDR1 and CDR2 are LGHDT and YNNKEL (reference sequence). CDR3 in amino acids: CASSPSGGIYNEQFF. The CDR3, as DNA: TGTGCCAGCAGCCCGTCGGGCGGGATCTACAATGAGCAGTTCTTC.

This chain joins TRBV12-3 or TRBV12-4 and TRBJ1-2; 7 bases agree with TRBD1. Trimming cost V 3 bases and J 8 bases; bases outside gene matches: 6. There are 13 residues in the CDR3. In DNA, the CDR3 is TGTGCCAGCAGTTTTGTCAGGGGGAACGGCTACACCTTC. This translates into CASSFVRGNGYTF.

J is TRBJ1-3 and V is TRBV7-9, with D unclear. The CDR3 consists of 15 residues. Germline assignment: CDR1 SEHNR and CDR2 FQNEAQ (reference sequence). V was clipped by 1 base and J by 2 bases, with 9 bases between them. DNA for the CDR3: TGTGCCAGCAGCTTAGTTTCCGGAGCTGGAAACACCATATATTTT. This codes for CASSLVSGAGNTIYF.

To note about this clone: This CDR3 is also generated by other DNA sequences in the sample. The J gene is TRBJ1-1, the V gene TRBV6-5; TRBD1 is a possible D gene (5 bases). Germline CDR1 is MNHEY and CDR2 is SVGAGI. V dropped 4 bases and J dropped 4 bases, with 10 bases sitting between them. The CDR3 covers 13 residues. CDR3 loop: CASSFPGGTEAFF. As DNA, the CDR3 is TGTGCCAGCAGTTTTCCGGGGGGCACTGAAGCTTTCTTT.

The chain couples TRBV19 to TRBJ2-3; 9 bases fit TRBD2. Germline-derived CDR1 and CDR2 are LNHDA and SQIVND (reference sequence). V shed 2 bases, J shed 1 base, and the junction held 4 bases outside the gene matches. The CDR3 contains 16 residues. CDR3 region: CASSIYWTSGTDTQYF. The CDR3 DNA reads as TGTGCCAGTAGTATATATTGGACTAGCGGCACAGATACGCAGTATTTT.

The chain joins TRBV6-5 to TRBJ1-1, with unresolved D. The germline CDR1 and CDR2 sequences are MNHEY and SVGAGI. The CDR3 consists of 13 residues. Trimming cost V 6 bases and J 4 bases, with 12 bases left between them. For the CDR3, the DNA is TGTGCCAGCAGGAGAGGGCTGAGCACTGAAGCTTTCTTT. It is translated as CASRRGLSTEAFF.

As concerns this clone: This specimen includes other DNA sequences encoding the same CDR3. The chain recombines TRBV27 with TRBJ2-3; the match to TRBD2 covers 9 bases. Germline loops: CDR1 MNHEY, CDR2 SMNVEV (reference sequence). CDR3 length: 14 amino acids. V gave up 6 bases and J gave up 6 bases; unmatched junction bases: 7. CDR3 nucleotides: TGTGCCAGCAGGCTAGCGGGATCCGGGGATACGCAGTATTTT. Its translation: CASRLAGSGDTQYF.

V and J are TRBV7-9 and TRBJ2-7; D gene unclear. V lost 3 bases to trimming and J lost 2 bases, with 2 bases between them. This CDR3 has 11 amino acids. Germline loops: CDR1 SEHNR, CDR2 FQNEAQ (reference sequence). The CDR3 sequence: CASSFTYEQYF. As DNA, the CDR3 is TGTGCCAGCAGCTTCACCTACGAGCAGTACTTC.

The chain links TRBV12-3 or TRBV12-4 to TRBJ1-5; 7 bases agree with TRBD1. Losses at the gene ends were 6 bases for V and 7 bases for J; bases not matched to a gene: 6. The CDR3 length is 13 residues. CDR3 in amino acids: CASRLTGLQPQHF. The CDR3 DNA is TGTGCCAGCAGACTGACAGGGTTACAGCCCCAGCATTTT.

This clone was seen a single time. CDR3 sequence: CASSQEYRGYGYTF. As DNA, the CDR3 is TGCGCCAGCAGCCAAGAATACAGGGGCTATGGCTACACCTTC. This chain joins TRBV4-3 and TRBJ1-2; 7 bases align to TRBD1. Trimming at V came to 0 bases and at J to 4 bases, leaving 2 bases not matched to a gene. The CDR3 has 14 residues. The germline CDR1 and CDR2 sequences are LGHNA and YSLEER.

The sample holds many counts of this clone. The V gene is TRBV4-1, the J gene TRBJ1-3; weak D call: TRBD1 (6 bases). Deletions cut 0 bases from V and 0 bases from J, with 12 bases between. The germline V gene has CDR1 MGHRA and CDR2 YSYEKL. This CDR3 comprises 17 residues. CDR3 in DNA: TGCGCCAGCAGCCAAGATGGGTTAGGGGGCTCTGGAAACACCATATATTTT. Encoded protein: CASSQDGLGGSGNTIYF.